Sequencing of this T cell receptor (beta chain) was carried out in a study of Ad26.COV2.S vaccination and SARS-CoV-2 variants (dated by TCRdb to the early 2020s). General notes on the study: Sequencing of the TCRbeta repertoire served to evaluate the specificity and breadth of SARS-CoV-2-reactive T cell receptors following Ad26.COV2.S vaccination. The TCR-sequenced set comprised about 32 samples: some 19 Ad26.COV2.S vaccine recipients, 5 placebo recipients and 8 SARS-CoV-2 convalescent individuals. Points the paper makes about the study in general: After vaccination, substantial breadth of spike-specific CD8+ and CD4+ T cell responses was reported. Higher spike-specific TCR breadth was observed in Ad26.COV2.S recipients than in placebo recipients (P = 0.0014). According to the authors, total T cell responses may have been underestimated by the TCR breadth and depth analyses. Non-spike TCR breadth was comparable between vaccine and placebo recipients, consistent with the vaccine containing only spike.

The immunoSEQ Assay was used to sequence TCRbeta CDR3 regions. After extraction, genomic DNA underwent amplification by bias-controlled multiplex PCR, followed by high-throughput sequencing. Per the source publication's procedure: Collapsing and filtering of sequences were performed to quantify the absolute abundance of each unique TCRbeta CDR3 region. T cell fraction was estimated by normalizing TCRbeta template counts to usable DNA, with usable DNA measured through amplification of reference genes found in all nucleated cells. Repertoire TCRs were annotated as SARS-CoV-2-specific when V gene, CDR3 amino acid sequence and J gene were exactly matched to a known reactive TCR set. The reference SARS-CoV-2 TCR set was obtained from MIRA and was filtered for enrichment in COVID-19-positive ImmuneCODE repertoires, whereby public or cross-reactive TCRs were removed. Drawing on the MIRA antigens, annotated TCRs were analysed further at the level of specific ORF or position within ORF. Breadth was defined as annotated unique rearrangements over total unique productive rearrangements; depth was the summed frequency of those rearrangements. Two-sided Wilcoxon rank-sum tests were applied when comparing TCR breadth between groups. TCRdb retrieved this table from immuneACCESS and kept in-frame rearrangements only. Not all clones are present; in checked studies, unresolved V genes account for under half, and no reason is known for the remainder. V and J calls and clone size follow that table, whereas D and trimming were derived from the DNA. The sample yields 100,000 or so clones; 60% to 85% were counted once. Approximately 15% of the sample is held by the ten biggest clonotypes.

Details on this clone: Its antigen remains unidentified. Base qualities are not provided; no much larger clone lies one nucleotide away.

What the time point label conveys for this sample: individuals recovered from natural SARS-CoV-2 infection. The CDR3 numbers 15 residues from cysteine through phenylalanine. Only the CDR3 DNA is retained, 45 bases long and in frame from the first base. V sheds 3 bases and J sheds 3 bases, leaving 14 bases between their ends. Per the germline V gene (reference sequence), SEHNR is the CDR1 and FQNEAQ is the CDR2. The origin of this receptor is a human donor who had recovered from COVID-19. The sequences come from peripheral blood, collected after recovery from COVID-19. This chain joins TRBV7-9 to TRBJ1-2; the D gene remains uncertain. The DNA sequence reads TGTGCCAGCAGCTTCGGGAGGCAAGTCGACTATGGCTACACCTTC. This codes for CASSFGRQVDYGYTF.